This T cell receptor (beta chain) was identified in a study of cytomegalovirus exposure and HLA in healthy donors. Findings of the study overall: Some V segments could not be told apart, so they were left out, TRBV6-2 and TRBV6-3 among them. Per a prior analysis, the majority of TCR beta V segments were productive roughly 87% or roughly 30% of the time.

Turning to this clone: Its antigen is not known.

The primer mix had 60 Vbeta and 13 Jbeta primers. TCRdb's table, derived via immunoSEQ multiplex PCR, lists solely in-frame clones and lacks some. The sample includes about 140,000 clones, approximately 82% of them seen just once. CDR3 length: 12 residues. V was trimmed by 6 bases and J by 3 bases, leaving 7 bases between them. Germline V CDR1 and CDR2: MNHEY, SMNVEV (reference sequence). The sequence was collected from an older woman in good health and CMV-seropositive. The rearrangement links TRBV27 to TRBJ2-3, with D unclear. The sample comprised PBMCs. The CDR3 DNA is TGTGCCAGCAGCCCCCCGACAGATACGCAGTATTTT. Translating it yields CASSPPTDTQYF.